Listed below are T cell receptor beta chains from one sample, sequenced in a study of shared clonotypes between healthy human individuals. The data were produced by immunoSEQ multiplex PCR, yet TCRdb's version contains in-frame clones alone and is incomplete. The sample gives around 2,000,000 clones, approximately 94% of which show up once; under 2% is in the top ten. The specimen was naive CD8+ T cells from PBMCs. Every receptor here comes from a man younger than 35 in good health. Some clones in this sample may be carry-over from other donors' samples. Both conserved end residues are part of each CDR3. A D gene is named only where the DNA matches it firmly. Size values are once, few and many counts, or a class for expanded clones, and some rows have none.

v_call: TRBV28; d_call: TRBD1; clone_size: once; j_call: TRBJ2-1; cdr3_aa: CASSPPPRGRNEQFF; cdr3_nt: TGTGCCAGCAGTCCTCCCCCGAGGGGGCGGAATGAGCAGTTCTTC
v_call: TRBV27; d_call: TRBD1; clone_size: .; j_call: TRBJ2-7; cdr3_aa: CASSFGQDYEQYF; cdr3_nt: TGTGCCAGCAGTTTTGGACAGGACTACGAGCAGTACTTC
v_call: TRBV27; d_call: TRBD1; clone_size: .; j_call: TRBJ2-7; cdr3_aa: CASSLSHPGQGIHEQYF; cdr3_nt: TGTGCCAGCAGTTTATCCCACCCGGGACAGGGGATTCACGAGCAGTACTTC
v_call: TRBV11-2; d_call: TRBD2; clone_size: once; j_call: TRBJ2-1; cdr3_aa: CASSSRRGASGREGEQFF; cdr3_nt: TGTGCCAGCAGCTCCCGTCGGGGGGCTAGCGGGAGAGAGGGTGAGCAGTTCTTC
v_call: TRBV2; d_call: TRBD2; clone_size: .; j_call: TRBJ2-1; cdr3_aa: CASITLMSGTLDEQFF; cdr3_nt: TGTGCCAGCATCACTCTTATGAGCGGGACTCTCGATGAGCAGTTCTTC
v_call: TRBV27; d_call: TRBD2; clone_size: .; j_call: TRBJ2-5; cdr3_aa: CASSPGLAHQETQYF; cdr3_nt: TGTGCCAGCAGTCCGGGACTAGCGCACCAAGAGACCCAGTACTTC
v_call: TRBV14; d_call: .; clone_size: .; j_call: TRBJ2-7; cdr3_aa: CASSQDGNSYEQYF; cdr3_nt: TGTGCCAGCAGCCAAGATGGGAACTCCTACGAGCAGTACTTC
v_call: TRBV27; d_call: .; clone_size: .; j_call: TRBJ2-7; cdr3_aa: CASSTGVGVLYEQYF; cdr3_nt: TGTGCCAGCAGTACCGGAGTAGGTGTCCTATACGAGCAGTACTTC
v_call: TRBV6-6; d_call: .; clone_size: .; j_call: TRBJ2-5; cdr3_aa: CASSPTSVYPGETQYF; cdr3_nt: TGTGCCAGCAGTCCTACGAGTGTGTACCCGGGGGAGACCCAGTACTTC
v_call: TRBV4-1; d_call: .; clone_size: .; j_call: TRBJ1-4; cdr3_aa: CASSQGPQRGEKLFF; cdr3_nt: TGCGCCAGCAGCCAAGGCCCCCAACGGGGTGAAAAACTGTTTTTT
v_call: TRBV5-1; d_call: TRBD1; clone_size: .; j_call: TRBJ2-2; cdr3_aa: CASSLAQTGDTGELFF; cdr3_nt: TGCGCCAGCAGCTTGGCCCAGACAGGGGACACCGGGGAGCTGTTTTTT
v_call: TRBV15; d_call: .; clone_size: .; j_call: TRBJ2-5; cdr3_aa: CATSRGQANWYQETQYF; cdr3_nt: TGTGCCACCAGCAGAGGGCAGGCTAATTGGTACCAAGAGACCCAGTACTTC
v_call: TRBV7-8; d_call: .; clone_size: .; j_call: TRBJ2-5; cdr3_aa: CASTLSGWETQYF; cdr3_nt: TGTGCCAGCACCTTGTCAGGGTGGGAGACCCAGTACTTC
v_call: TRBV7-9; d_call: .; clone_size: .; j_call: TRBJ2-3; cdr3_aa: CASSPSGADTQYF; cdr3_nt: TGTGCCAGCAGCCCGAGTGGCGCAGATACGCAGTATTTT
v_call: TRBV27; d_call: .; clone_size: once; j_call: TRBJ1-2; cdr3_aa: CASSLLGGFNYGYTF; cdr3_nt: TGTGCCAGCAGTTTGCTCGGGGGCTTTAACTATGGCTACACCTTC
v_call: TRBV5-1; d_call: .; clone_size: .; j_call: TRBJ2-1; cdr3_aa: CASSAFFRSSYNEQFF; cdr3_nt: TGCGCCAGCAGCGCCTTTTTCCGAAGCTCCTACAATGAGCAGTTCTTC
v_call: TRBV10-3; d_call: .; clone_size: .; j_call: TRBJ1-4; cdr3_aa: CAISESGEKLFF; cdr3_nt: TGTGCCATCAGTGAGTCAGGGGAAAAACTGTTTTTT
v_call: TRBV4-1; d_call: TRBD1; clone_size: few; j_call: TRBJ1-1; cdr3_aa: CASSQGLTTGRIGAEAFF; cdr3_nt: TGCGCCAGCAGCCAAGGCCTTACGACAGGGCGGATTGGCGCTGAAGCTTTCTTT
v_call: TRBV7-9; d_call: .; clone_size: .; j_call: TRBJ2-7; cdr3_aa: CASRPAKGPGGNHEQYF; cdr3_nt: TGTGCCAGCAGACCCGCGAAGGGACCAGGGGGGAACCACGAGCAGTACTTC
v_call: TRBV16; d_call: .; clone_size: .; j_call: TRBJ2-7; cdr3_aa: CASSPSDSYEQYF; cdr3_nt: TGTGCCAGCAGCCCTTCGGACAGCTACGAGCAGTACTTC
v_call: TRBV5-1; d_call: .; clone_size: .; j_call: TRBJ2-7; cdr3_aa: CASSPRDAGVREQYF; cdr3_nt: TGCGCCAGCAGTCCTAGGGACGCCGGGGTGAGAGAGCAGTACTTC
v_call: TRBV4-2; d_call: TRBD2; clone_size: .; j_call: TRBJ2-7; cdr3_aa: CASSHKTGGGEQYF; cdr3_nt: TGTGCCAGCAGCCATAAGACGGGAGGGGGCGAGCAGTACTTC
v_call: TRBV5-4; d_call: .; clone_size: .; j_call: TRBJ2-5; cdr3_aa: CASLRAGYGETQYF; cdr3_nt: TGTGCCAGCCTTCGTGCGGGATATGGAGAGACCCAGTACTTC
v_call: TRBV7-9; d_call: .; clone_size: .; j_call: TRBJ1-6; cdr3_aa: CASTATGVVSPLHF; cdr3_nt: TGTGCCAGCACAGCGACAGGTGTTGTTTCACCCCTCCACTTT
v_call: TRBV15; d_call: .; clone_size: .; j_call: TRBJ2-5; cdr3_aa: CATSTSGGVWETQYF; cdr3_nt: TGTGCCACCAGCACCTCGGGCGGGGTTTGGGAGACCCAGTACTTC
v_call: TRBV27; d_call: .; clone_size: .; j_call: TRBJ1-1; cdr3_aa: CASRPGGGHTEAFF; cdr3_nt: TGTGCCAGCAGGCCCGGGGGAGGGCACACTGAAGCTTTCTTT
v_call: TRBV11-2; d_call: .; clone_size: .; j_call: TRBJ2-1; cdr3_aa: CASSLKASRNNEQFF; cdr3_nt: TGTGCCAGCAGCCTCAAGGCAAGCCGAAACAATGAGCAGTTCTTC
v_call: TRBV7-9; d_call: TRBD2; clone_size: .; j_call: TRBJ2-1; cdr3_aa: CASTLAGDNEQFF; cdr3_nt: TGTGCCAGCACCCTAGCGGGGGACAATGAGCAGTTCTTC
v_call: TRBV29-1; d_call: .; clone_size: few; j_call: TRBJ1-1; cdr3_aa: CSVRGVGNTEAFF; cdr3_nt: TGCAGCGTTAGAGGGGTGGGGAACACTGAAGCTTTCTTT
v_call: TRBV4-3; d_call: TRBD1; clone_size: .; j_call: TRBJ2-7; cdr3_aa: CASSPGQGSYEQYF; cdr3_nt: TGCGCCAGCAGCCCGGGACAGGGGAGCTACGAGCAGTACTTC
v_call: TRBV7-6; d_call: TRBD1; clone_size: .; j_call: TRBJ1-2; cdr3_aa: CASSSYIFDRVEANYGYTF; cdr3_nt: TGTGCCAGCAGCTCCTACATCTTCGACAGGGTCGAGGCCAACTATGGCTACACCTTC
v_call: TRBV19; d_call: TRBD1; clone_size: .; j_call: TRBJ1-5; cdr3_aa: CASRTGTGIIFSNQPQHF; cdr3_nt: TGTGCCAGTAGAACCGGGACAGGGATAATCTTTAGCAATCAGCCCCAGCATTTT
v_call: TRBV21-1; d_call: .; clone_size: .; j_call: TRBJ2-3; cdr3_aa: CASSIAGTTGADTQYF; cdr3_nt: TGTGCCAGCAGTATCGCCGGGACGACGGGCGCAGATACGCAGTATTTT
v_call: TRBV4-1; d_call: .; clone_size: .; j_call: TRBJ2-7; cdr3_aa: CASSPPLVDEQYF; cdr3_nt: TGCGCCAGCAGCCCCCCCCTTGTGGACGAGCAGTACTTC
v_call: TRBV28; d_call: .; clone_size: .; j_call: TRBJ1-1; cdr3_aa: CASSTVMNTEAFF; cdr3_nt: TGTGCCAGCAGTACGGTCATGAACACTGAAGCTTTCTTT
v_call: TRBV4-3; d_call: .; clone_size: .; j_call: TRBJ2-3; cdr3_aa: CASSQRLGVTDTQYF; cdr3_nt: TGCGCCAGCAGCCAGCGCTTGGGTGTCACAGATACGCAGTATTTT
v_call: TRBV7-9; d_call: TRBD1; clone_size: .; j_call: TRBJ1-3; cdr3_aa: CASSLSEGANTIYF; cdr3_nt: TGTGCCAGCAGCTTATCGGAGGGGGCAAACACCATATATTTT
v_call: TRBV10-3; d_call: TRBD1; clone_size: once; j_call: TRBJ1-2; cdr3_aa: CAIPTEGGDGYTF; cdr3_nt: TGTGCCATCCCAACTGAAGGGGGCGATGGCTACACCTTC
v_call: TRBV27; d_call: .; clone_size: .; j_call: TRBJ2-7; cdr3_aa: CASSLAAWGQSYEQYF; cdr3_nt: TGTGCCAGCAGTTTGGCAGCGTGGGGCCAGTCCTACGAGCAGTACTTC
v_call: TRBV5-1; d_call: .; clone_size: .; j_call: TRBJ2-6; cdr3_aa: CASSQTTPGANVLTF; cdr3_nt: TGCGCCAGCAGCCAGACGACGCCTGGGGCCAACGTCCTGACTTTC
v_call: TRBV30; d_call: .; clone_size: .; j_call: TRBJ2-3; cdr3_aa: CAWSPRGRTDTQYF; cdr3_nt: TGTGCCTGGAGTCCCAGGGGCCGCACAGATACGCAGTATTTT